The TCR beta chain under discussion was sequenced for a study of early T cells in non-severe SARS-CoV-2 infection. TCRdb used MiXCR to reprocess the 5' RACE reads, holding one entry per CDR3 protein. This sample has tens of thousands of distinct CDR3 sequences, with 4.5% to 5% found just once. CDR1 is LGHDT, CDR2 YNNKEL, per germline (reference sequence). V shed 0 bases and J shed 7 bases, with 13 bases lying between them. The CDR3 is made up of 16 amino acids. This clonotype was seen many times. Sequencing was carried out using whole blood. The sequence came from an adult who was a healthcare worker with PCR-confirmed SARS-CoV-2 infection or an uninfected control (not recorded which). The chain carries TRBV3-1 and TRBJ1-6; D is perhaps TRBD1 (6 bases). DNA for the CDR3: TGTGCCAGCAGCCAAGATAGGACAGCCCTCAATTCACCCCTCCACTTT. Translation gives CASSQDRTALNSPLHF.